These T cell receptor beta chains were read from a single sample in a study of shared clonotypes between healthy human individuals. TCRdb keeps only in-frame clones here, not all; method: immunoSEQ multiplex PCR. This sample has around 2.1 million clones, with 85% to 95% found just once. Sequencing was performed on naive CD8+ T cells from PBMCs. These receptors all come from a young man in good health. Some clones in this sample may be carry-over from other donors' samples. The CDR3 runs from the conserved cysteine through the conserved F or W. Fields, in order: D gene, CDR3 length, V gene, clone size, J gene, CDR3 protein, CDR3 DNA. A D gene is named only where the DNA matches it firmly. Some rows have no size entry. The others give once, few or many, or a class for an expanded clone.

NA	19	TRBV28	NA	TRBJ2-6	CASSLTQGRGSSGANVLTF	TGTGCCAGCAGTTTAACCCAGGGCAGGGGCTCCTCTGGGGCCAACGTCCTGACTTTC
NA	12	TRBV27	NA	TRBJ2-3	CASSYPGDTQYF	TGTGCCAGCAGCTACCCCGGAGATACGCAGTATTTT
NA	13	TRBV28	NA	TRBJ2-7	CATHGGAVYEQYF	TGTGCCACCCACGGGGGCGCAGTCTACGAGCAGTACTTC
TRBD2	17	TRBV29-1	NA	TRBJ2-1	CRVRRASGESLGDEQFF	TGCAGGGTAAGGCGGGCTAGCGGGGAATCTCTGGGGGATGAGCAGTTCTTC
TRBD1	16	TRBV27	NA	TRBJ1-1	CASSFTTGQGNTEAFF	TGTGCCAGCAGTTTCACTACTGGACAGGGAAACACTGAAGCTTTCTTT
NA	14	TRBV19	NA	TRBJ2-5	CASSMDLEGETQYF	TGTGCCAGTAGTATGGACCTGGAGGGAGAGACCCAGTACTTC
TRBD1	16	TRBV5-8	NA	TRBJ1-4	CASSGGQADPNEKLFF	TGTGCCAGCAGCGGGGGACAGGCCGATCCAAATGAAAAACTGTTTTTT
NA	15	TRBV27	NA	TRBJ2-3	CASTQRTSSTDTQYF	TGTGCCAGCACCCAGCGAACTAGCAGCACAGATACGCAGTATTTT
NA	11	TRBV27	NA	TRBJ2-1	CASSFMNEQFF	TGTGCCAGCAGTTTCATGAATGAGCAGTTCTTC
NA	14	TRBV28	NA	TRBJ2-7	CASSLFRVSYEQYF	TGTGCCAGCAGTTTGTTCAGGGTCTCCTACGAGCAGTACTTC
NA	13	TRBV27	NA	TRBJ1-2	CASSNGGIYGYTF	TGTGCCAGCAGCAATGGGGGGATCTATGGCTACACCTTC
NA	13	TRBV9	NA	TRBJ2-7	CASSPNLGGEQYF	TGTGCCAGCAGCCCGAACCTTGGGGGCGAGCAGTACTTC
TRBD1	15	TRBV7-9	NA	TRBJ1-2	CASSPRDRPFYGYTF	TGTGCCAGCAGCCCAAGGGACAGGCCTTTTTATGGCTACACCTTC
NA	13	TRBV19	NA	TRBJ1-5	CASSIAGIQPQHF	TGTGCCAGTAGTATAGCAGGGATTCAGCCCCAGCATTTT
NA	15	TRBV28	NA	TRBJ2-7	CASSPWTENSYEQYF	TGTGCCAGCAGTCCTTGGACAGAAAACTCCTACGAGCAGTACTTC
NA	15	TRBV19	NA	TRBJ1-1	CASSIPGAPTPEAFF	TGTGCCAGTAGTATACCCGGGGCACCAACCCCTGAAGCTTTCTTT
TRBD2	13	TRBV29-1	NA	TRBJ2-7	CSAGGAKDYEQYF	TGCAGCGCCGGGGGGGCCAAGGACTACGAGCAGTACTTC
TRBD2	15	TRBV4-2	NA	TRBJ2-7	CASSLGTSGTYEQYF	TGTGCCAGCAGCCTGGGGACTAGCGGTACCTACGAGCAGTACTTC
TRBD1	14	TRBV19	NA	TRBJ1-1	CASSSNRGFTEAFF	TGTGCCAGTAGTTCCAACAGGGGATTCACTGAAGCTTTCTTT
TRBD2	17	TRBV2	NA	TRBJ2-1	CASSVARKLAGGVEQFF	TGTGCCAGCAGTGTAGCCCGAAAGCTAGCGGGAGGTGTTGAGCAGTTCTTC
NA	12	TRBV2	few	TRBJ1-1	CASSQEEGPQIF	TGTGCCAGCAGTCAAGAGGAAGGGCCTCAGATCTTT
NA	15	TRBV9	NA	TRBJ2-2	CASSGGPTNTGELFF	TGTGCCAGCAGCGGGGGACCAACGAACACCGGGGAGCTGTTTTTT
NA	14	TRBV30	NA	TRBJ1-6	CAWKGIPYNSPLHF	TGTGCCTGGAAAGGCATACCCTATAATTCACCCCTCCACTTT
NA	17	TRBV19	NA	TRBJ1-5	CASSMTTLAGGNQPQHF	TGTGCCAGTAGTATGACCACCCTCGCAGGGGGCAATCAGCCCCAGCATTTT
TRBD2	14	TRBV28	NA	TRBJ2-3	CASSYLAGTDTQYF	TGTGCCAGCAGTTATCTAGCGGGCACAGATACGCAGTATTTT
NA	14	TRBV4-1	once	TRBJ1-5	CASSQVRGAEPQHF	TGCGCCAGCAGCCAAGTACGAGGGGCAGAGCCCCAGCATTTT
NA	12	TRBV7-9	NA	TRBJ2-5	CASSLGSETQYF	TGTGCCAGCAGCTTAGGTAGTGAGACCCAGTACTTC
NA	16	TRBV30	NA	TRBJ2-5	CAWSGAHLRFQETQYF	TGTGCCTGGAGCGGGGCTCACTTGCGGTTCCAAGAGACCCAGTACTTC
TRBD2	15	TRBV18	NA	TRBJ2-1	CASSLEAGGQDEQFF	TGTGCCAGCTCACTAGAAGCGGGAGGTCAAGATGAGCAGTTCTTC
NA	13	TRBV27	NA	TRBJ2-3	CASSLFPTDTQYF	TGTGCCAGCAGTTTATTCCCCACAGATACGCAGTATTTT
NA	12	TRBV5-6	NA	TRBJ1-4	CASSLGGEKLFF	TGTGCCAGCAGCTTAGGAGGGGAAAAACTGTTTTTT